These 8 T cell receptor beta chains originate from one sample sequenced in a study of T cell repertoires in cytomegalovirus infection. One entry per CDR3 protein results from TCRdb running MiXCR on the reads. Of 150,000 to 200,000 distinct CDR3 sequences detected, roughly 19% appear once; the ten largest clones hold around 2.7%. The sample comprised PBMCs. These receptors were collected from a human donor in good health (CMV status not recorded). Some clones in this sample may be carry-over from other donors' samples.

This chain uses TRBV7-3 with TRBJ1-5; D might be TRBD1 (6 bases). Germline V gene sequence: CDR1 SGHTA, CDR2 FQGTGA. The CDR3 is 19 residues long. Trimming took 3 bases from V and 0 from J, leaving 21 bases between them. CDR3 bases: TGTGCCAGCAGCTTGGGGACGGGACAACCCACCTATAGCAATCAGCCCCAGCATTTT. Residues: CASSLGTGQPTYSNQPQHF.

This clonotype has ten or more counts. This chain links TRBV30 with TRBJ1-1, with D possibly matching TRBD1 (6 bases). CDR3 length equals 13 residues. The V end lost 0 bases, the J end lost 5 bases, and 10 bases lay between the germline ends. CDR1 is GTSNPN and CDR2 is SVGIG in the germline V gene (reference sequence). CDR3 sequence (DNA): TGTGCCTGGAGTGTGAGGGGGGATACTGAAGCTTTCTTT. Translation gives CAWSVRGDTEAFF.

The V gene is TRBV7-2, the J gene TRBJ2-1; a weak D match, TRBD2 (5 bases). The germline gives CDR1 SGHTA, CDR2 FQGNSA. V was pared by 2 bases and J by 4 bases, with 9 bases between. The CDR3 sequence is 14 residues long. CDR3: CASSLFGGYNEQFF. The DNA of the CDR3 is TGTGCCAGCAGCTTATTCGGAGGATACAATGAGCAGTTCTTC. The full variable domain, with the rest looked up from reference TRBV7-2 and TRBJ2-1, is GAGVSQSPSNKVTEKGKDVELRCDPISGHTALYWYRQSLGQGLEFLIYFQGNSAPDKSGLPSDRFSAERTGGSVSTLTIQRTQQEDSAVYLCASSLFGGYNEQFFGPGTRLTVL.

This clonotype has at least ten counts. The chain employs TRBV7-8 and TRBJ1-2; TRBD1 is a possible D gene (5 bases). This CDR3 contains 15 residues. V lost 1 base, J lost 4 bases, and 13 bases lay in between. Germline CDR1 SGHVS, CDR2 FQNEAQ. In DNA, the CDR3 is TGTGCCAGCAGCTTAGAGGTTCGAGGGACCTATGGCTACACCTTC. It specifies CASSLEVRGTYGYTF.

The chain recombines TRBV19 with TRBJ1-1, with no clear D. Trimming stripped 5 bases from V and 0 bases from J, with 13 bases between. Germline V gene lookup returns CDR1 LNHDA and CDR2 SQIVND (reference sequence). The CDR3 is made up of 15 amino acids. DNA for the CDR3: TGTGCCAGTAGTCCCTACACCAGGATGAACACTGAAGCTTTCTTT. This sequence encodes CASSPYTRMNTEAFF.

This chain joins TRBV11-2 and TRBJ2-1; unclear D gene. V lost 4 bases and J 7 bases, leaving 14 bases between the germline ends. This CDR3 region has 14 residues. Germline V lookup: CDR1 SGHAT, CDR2 FQNNGV. The DNA of the CDR3 is TGTGCCAGCAGCTCCCCCAAGAACGGGAATGAGCAGTTCTTC. It is translated as CASSSPKNGNEQFF.

A note on this clonotype: This may arise from a read error, as a much more abundant clone is one base away. V is TRBV7-2 and J is TRBJ2-2, with TRBD1 identical over 7 bases. The ends lost 8 bases at V and 3 bases at J; junction bases unmatched: 12. This CDR3 is built from 16 residues. CDR1 is SGHTA, CDR2 FQGNSA, per germline. The CDR3 DNA is TGTGCCAGCGGTTCTACCGGGACAGCATACACCGGGGAGCTGTTTTTT. It codes for CASGSTGTAYTGELFF.

The CDR3: CASGRDHNQPQHF. In DNA form, the CDR3 reads TGTGCCAGCGGACGGGACCACAATCAGCCCCAGCATTTT. This chain joins TRBV2 and TRBJ1-5; D may be TRBD1 (5 bases). Germline V lookup: CDR1 SNHLY, CDR2 FYNNEI. This CDR3 has 13 amino acids. The ends were cut back, 8 bases at V and 3 bases at J, with 11 bases in the middle.